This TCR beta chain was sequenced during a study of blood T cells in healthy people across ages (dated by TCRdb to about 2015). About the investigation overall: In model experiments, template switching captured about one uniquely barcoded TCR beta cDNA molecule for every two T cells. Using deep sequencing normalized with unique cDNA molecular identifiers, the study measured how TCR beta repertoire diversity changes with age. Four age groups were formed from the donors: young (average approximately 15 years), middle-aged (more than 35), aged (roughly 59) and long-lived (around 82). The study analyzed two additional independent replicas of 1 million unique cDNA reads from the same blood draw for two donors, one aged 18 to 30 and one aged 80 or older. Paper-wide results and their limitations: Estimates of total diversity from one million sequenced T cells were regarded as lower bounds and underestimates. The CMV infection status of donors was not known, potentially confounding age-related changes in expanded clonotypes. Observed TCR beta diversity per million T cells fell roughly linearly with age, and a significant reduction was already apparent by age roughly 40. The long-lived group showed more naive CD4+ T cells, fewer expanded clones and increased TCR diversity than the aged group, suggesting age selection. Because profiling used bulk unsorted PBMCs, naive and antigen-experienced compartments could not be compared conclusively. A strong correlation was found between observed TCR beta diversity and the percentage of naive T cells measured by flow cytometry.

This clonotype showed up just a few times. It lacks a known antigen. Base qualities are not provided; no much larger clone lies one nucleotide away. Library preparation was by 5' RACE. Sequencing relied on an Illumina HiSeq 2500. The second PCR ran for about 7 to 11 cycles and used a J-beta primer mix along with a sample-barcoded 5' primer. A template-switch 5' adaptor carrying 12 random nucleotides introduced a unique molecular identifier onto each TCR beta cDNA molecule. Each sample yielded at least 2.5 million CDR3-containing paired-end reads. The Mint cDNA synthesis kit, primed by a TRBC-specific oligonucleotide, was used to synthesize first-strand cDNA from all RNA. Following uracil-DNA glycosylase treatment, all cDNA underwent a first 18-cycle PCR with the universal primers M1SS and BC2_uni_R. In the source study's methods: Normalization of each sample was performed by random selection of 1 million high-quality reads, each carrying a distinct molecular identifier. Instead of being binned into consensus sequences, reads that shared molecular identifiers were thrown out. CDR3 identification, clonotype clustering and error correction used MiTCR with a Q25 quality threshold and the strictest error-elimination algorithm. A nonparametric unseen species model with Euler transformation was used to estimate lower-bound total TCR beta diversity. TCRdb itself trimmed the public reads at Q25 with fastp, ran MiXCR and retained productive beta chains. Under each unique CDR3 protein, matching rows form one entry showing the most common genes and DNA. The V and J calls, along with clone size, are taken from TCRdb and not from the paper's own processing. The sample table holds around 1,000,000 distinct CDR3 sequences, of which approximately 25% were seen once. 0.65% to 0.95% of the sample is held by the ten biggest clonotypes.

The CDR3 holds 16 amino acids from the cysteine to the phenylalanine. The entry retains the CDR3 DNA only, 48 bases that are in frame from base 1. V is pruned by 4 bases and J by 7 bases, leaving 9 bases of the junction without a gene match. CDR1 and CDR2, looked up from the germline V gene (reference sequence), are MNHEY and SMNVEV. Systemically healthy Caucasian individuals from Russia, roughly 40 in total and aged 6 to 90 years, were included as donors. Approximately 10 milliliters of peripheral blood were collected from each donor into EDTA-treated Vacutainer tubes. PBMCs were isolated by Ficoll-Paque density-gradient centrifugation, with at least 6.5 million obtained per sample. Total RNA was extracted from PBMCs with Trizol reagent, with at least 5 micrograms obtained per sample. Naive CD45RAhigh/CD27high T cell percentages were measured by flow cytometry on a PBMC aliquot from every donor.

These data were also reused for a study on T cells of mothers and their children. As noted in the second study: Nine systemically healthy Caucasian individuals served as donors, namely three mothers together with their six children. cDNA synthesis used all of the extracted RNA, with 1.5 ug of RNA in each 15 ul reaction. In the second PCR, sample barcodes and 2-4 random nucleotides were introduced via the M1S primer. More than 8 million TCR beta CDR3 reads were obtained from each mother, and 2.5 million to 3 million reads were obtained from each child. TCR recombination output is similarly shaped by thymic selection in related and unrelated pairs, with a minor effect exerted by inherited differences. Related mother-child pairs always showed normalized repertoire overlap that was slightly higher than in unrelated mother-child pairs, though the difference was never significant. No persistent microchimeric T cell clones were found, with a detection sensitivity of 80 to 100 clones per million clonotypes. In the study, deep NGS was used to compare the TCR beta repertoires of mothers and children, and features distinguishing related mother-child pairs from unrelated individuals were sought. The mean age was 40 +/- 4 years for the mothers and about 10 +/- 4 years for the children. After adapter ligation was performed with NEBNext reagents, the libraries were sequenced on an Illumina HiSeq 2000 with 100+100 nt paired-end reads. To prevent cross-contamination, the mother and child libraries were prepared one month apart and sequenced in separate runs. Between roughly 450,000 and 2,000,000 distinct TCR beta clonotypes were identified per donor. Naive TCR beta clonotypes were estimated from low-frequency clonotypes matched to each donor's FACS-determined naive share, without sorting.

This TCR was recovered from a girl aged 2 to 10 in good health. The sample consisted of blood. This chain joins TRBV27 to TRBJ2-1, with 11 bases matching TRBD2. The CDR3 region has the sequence CASSSPTSGSFNEQFF. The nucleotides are TGTGCCAGCAGTTCCCCCACTAGCGGGAGTTTTAATGAGCAGTTCTTC.